These 27 T cell receptor beta chains were sequenced from one sample in a study of T cells in Graves' hyperthyroidism and ophthalmopathy. Researchers took RNA transcripts and amplified the TCR beta CDR3 regions from them. The HTBI primer set drove a first-round RT-PCR of the TCR CDR3. TCRdb re-called the multiplex PCR reads through MiXCR, storing one row per CDR3 protein. The sample has about 640,000 distinct CDR3 sequences, 20% to 25% seen once; the top ten hold 34%. Sequencing was carried out using blood. The receptors were gathered from a man aged 30-40 years with Graves' ophthalmopathy.

This clonotype came up a few times. A read error may explain this, as a much larger clone is one base away. The chain links TRBV13 to TRBJ1-1; possible D gene TRBD1, 5 bases. Germline V gene data show CDR1 as PRHDT and CDR2 as FYEKMQ (reference sequence). The CDR3 spans 19 residues. The CDR3 is CASSLVPQRVMGENTEAYF. CDR3 in DNA: TGTGCCAGCAGCTTAGTCCCCCAGCGGGTGATGGGGGAGAACACTGAAGCTTACTTT. The entire variable domain, with the rest obtained from reference TRBV13 and TRBJ1-1, is as follows: AAGVIQSPRHLIKEKRETATLKCYPIPRHDTVYWYQQGPGQDPQFLISFYEKMQSDKGSIPDRFSAQQFSDYHSELNMSSLELGDSALYFCASSLVPQRVMGENTEAYFGQGTRLTVV.

In this sample, this clonotype turned up a few times. The V gene is TRBV30, the J gene TRBJ2-7; 13 bases align to TRBD2. CDR1 GTSNPN and CDR2 SVGIG come from the germline V gene (reference sequence). This CDR3 is 14 amino acids long. The V gene end was trimmed by 8 bases and the J gene end by 4 bases; junction bases not matched to a gene: 8. CDR3 nucleotides: TGTGCCGGGGGACTAGCGGGAAGCGTATACGAGCAGTACTTC. Encoded protein: CAGGLAGSVYEQYF.

There are a few counts of this clonotype. This chain links TRBV29-1 with TRBJ2-7; possibly TRBD2 for D (6 bases). CDR3 length: 13 amino acids. Germline V lookup: CDR1 SQVTM, CDR2 ANQGSEA. The V gene lost 4 bases and the J gene lost 0 bases, with 10 bases spanning the gap. This CDR3 reads CSVVAVRSYEQYF. CDR3 nucleotide sequence: TGCAGCGTTGTAGCGGTCCGCTCCTACGAGCAGTACTTC.

This rearrangement joins TRBV10-2 to TRBJ1-1; tentative D call: TRBD1 (6 bases). Germline V gene data show CDR1 as WSHSY and CDR2 as SAAADI. With 2 bases removed from V and 0 bases from J, the gap between germline ends came to 10 bases. This CDR3 comprises 15 residues. The CDR3 coding sequence is TGCGCCAGCAGTGAGGGACAGCTCATGAACACTGAAGCTTTCTTT. Translation gives CASSEGQLMNTEAFF.

The V gene is TRBV5-1, the J gene TRBJ2-7; D is undetermined. CDR1 is SGHRS, CDR2 YFSETQ, per germline. The length of the CDR3 is 16 residues. Trimming left V 2 bases short and J 8 bases short, with 23 bases between. The CDR3 is CASSFFDPLNTQKQYF. CDR3 DNA: TGCGCCAGCAGCTTTTTCGACCCCCTTAATACCCAAAAGCAGTACTTC.

The sample holds many counts of this clonotype. This chain connects TRBV28 to TRBJ1-1; D unresolved. V dropped 2 bases and J dropped 14 bases, with 12 bases sitting between them. CDR1 and CDR2 from the germline V gene are MDHEN and SYDVKM. The CDR3 is made up of 11 amino acids. The CDR3 reads CASSLRAETFF. DNA of the CDR3: TGTGCCAGCAGTTTAAGGGCAGAAACCTTCTTT.

This clonotype appeared a few times. This rearrangement joins TRBV6-1 to TRBJ1-1; 9 nucleotides align to TRBD1. With 6 bases clipped from V and 4 bases from J, the junction kept 6 bases outside the gene matches. The germline V gene has CDR1 MNHNS and CDR2 SASEGT. This CDR3 is built from 14 residues. CDR3 sequence (DNA): TGTGCCAGCAGCGACGGGACAGGGATCACTGAAGCTTTCTTT. As protein: CASSDGTGITEAFF.

This clonotype has only a few counts. CDR3 amino acids: CASMLTNTGELFF. The CDR3 coding sequence is TGTGCCAGCATGCTTACAAACACCGGGGAGCTGTTTTTT. The chain carries TRBV6-1 and TRBJ2-2; D call uncertain. Trimming shortened V by 7 bases and J by 2 bases, and 8 bases separated the two germline ends. CDR1 and CDR2 (germline): MNHNS, SASEGT. This CDR3 is 13 amino acids long.

This clonotype was detected many times. This chain links TRBV3-1 with TRBJ2-7; 9 bases align to TRBD2. CDR3 length: 15 residues. The V segment lost 4 bases and the J segment 0 bases; nucleotides outside the gene matches: 4. Germline-derived CDR1 and CDR2 are LGHDT and YNNKEL (reference sequence). The CDR3 coding sequence is TGTGCCAGCAGCCGCGGACTAGCGAGCTCCTACGAGCAGTACTTC. Translating gives CASSRGLASSYEQYF.

As to this clonotype: Mismatch with germline at one junction end may stem from a read error. V gene TRBV7-8 combines with J gene TRBJ2-5, with D tentatively TRBD2 (5 bases). This CDR3 has 15 amino acids. Germline V gene lookup returns CDR1 SGHVS and CDR2 FQNEAQ. Here the CDR3 DNA reads TGTGCCTGCAGCTTAGGGCGGACTTACCAAGAGACCCAGTACTTC. Translation gives CACSLGRTYQETQYF.

This clonotype was detected ten times or more. The chain employs TRBV24-1 and TRBJ2-3; either TRBD1 or TRBD2 may fit D (5 bases each). Trimming removed 7 bases from V and 0 bases from J, with 10 bases in between. Germline V gene lookup returns CDR1 KGHDR and CDR2 SFDVKD. The CDR3 is 14 residues long. CDR3 amino acids: CATSRDPSTDTQYF. The CDR3 coding sequence is TGTGCCACCAGCCGGGACCCTAGCACAGATACGCAGTATTTT.

Comment on this clonotype: A much bigger clone sits one base away, suggesting this may be a read error. J is TRBJ1-6 and V is TRBV7-8; TRBD1 agrees at 10 bases. Looked up from germline, CDR1 is SGHVS and CDR2 is FQNEAQ. This CDR3 contains 16 residues. The DNA of the CDR3 is TGTGCCAGCAGCTTAGCGGGGACAGGGGCGGATTCACCCCCCCACTTT. This codes for CASSLAGTGADSPPHF.

This clonotype was picked up many times. The chain recombines TRBV28 with TRBJ1-2; D gene uncertain. The CDR3 spans 15 residues. Germline V lookup: CDR1 MDHEN, CDR2 SYDVKM. V shed 7 bases and J shed 2 bases, with 17 bases lying between them. CDR3 in DNA: TGTGCCAGCATAAGTGTGGGAGGCAGGAACTATGGCTACACCTTC. It is translated as CASISVGGRNYGYTF.

The chain couples TRBV18 to TRBJ2-1; TRBD2 agrees at 14 bases. CDR3 size: 18 residues. V gave up 0 bases and J gave up 6 bases; unmatched junction bases: 7. CDR1 and CDR2 (germline): KGHSH, LQKENI. DNA for the CDR3: TGTGCCAGCTCACCACCCATAGGACTAGCGGGAGGTAGCAATGAGCAGTTCTTC. This translates into CASSPPIGLAGGSNEQFF.

This chain uses TRBV6-1 with TRBJ2-7; 9 bases agree with TRBD1. The junction had 5 bases not matched to a gene; V was cut back by 4 bases and J by 7 bases. There are 13 residues in the CDR3. From germline, CDR1 is MNHNS and CDR2 SASEGT. The CDR3 DNA reads as TGTGCCAGCAGTGGGTGGACAGGGGTAGAGCAGTACTTC. Translation gives CASSGWTGVEQYF.

This clonotype came up many times. The chain couples TRBV7-3 to TRBJ1-2; the D gene is possibly TRBD1 (5 bases). Per the germline V gene, CDR1 is SGHTA and CDR2 is FQGTGA. The length of the CDR3 is 14 residues. Trimming shortened V by 5 bases and J by 7 bases, and 17 bases separated the two germline ends. The chain's CDR3 is CASSPTQGFGGYTF. CDR3 nucleotides: TGTGCCAGCAGCCCCACTCAGGGTTTTGGTGGCTACACCTTC. The variable domain in full, with the rest retrieved from reference TRBV7-3 and TRBJ1-2, is GAGVSQTPSNKVTEKGKYVELRCDPISGHTALYWYRQSLGQGPEFLIYFQGTGAADDSGLPNDRFFAVRPEGSVSTLKIQRTERGDSAVYLCASSPTQGFGGYTFGSGTRLTVV.

The rearrangement joins TRBV4-3 to TRBJ2-3; D remains ambiguous. Trimming cost V 1 base and J 0 bases, with 14 bases left between them. The germline CDR1 and CDR2 sequences are LGHNA and YSLEER. The CDR3 consists of 17 residues. The CDR3 reads CASSQGQWKSSTDTQYF. The CDR3 nucleotides are TGCGCCAGCAGCCAAGGGCAATGGAAGAGCAGCACAGATACGCAGTATTTT.

This clonotype was seen ten or more times. This chain joins TRBV11-2 and TRBJ2-7; a weak D match, TRBD2 (6 bases). V shed 5 bases and J shed 0 bases, with 17 bases lying between them. Germline V gene sequence: CDR1 SGHAT, CDR2 FQNNGV. The CDR3 is made up of 16 amino acids. CDR3 in DNA: TGTGCCAGCAGCCCGCGACTAGACCACTCCTCCTACGAGCAGTACTTC. The encoded protein is CASSPRLDHSSYEQYF.

This clonotype was seen repeatedly, ten times or more. CDR3 region: CAWSRGDTEAFF. In nucleotides, the CDR3 is TGTGCCTGGAGCAGGGGAGACACTGAAGCTTTCTTT. The genes are TRBV30 and TRBJ1-1; possibly TRBD1 for D (6 bases). V lost 3 bases and J lost 3, with 8 bases in between. The CDR3 runs to 12 residues. In germline, CDR1 is GTSNPN, CDR2 SVGIG (reference sequence).

The chain joins TRBV29-1 to TRBJ2-7; 9 bases are shared with TRBD1. Trimming took 5 bases from V and 3 from J; bases not matched to a gene: 5. This CDR3 has 13 amino acids. Germline V gene data show CDR1 as SQVTM and CDR2 as ANQGSEA. This CDR3 is CSVSGQGDYEQYF. Here the CDR3 DNA reads TGCAGCGTTTCGGGACAGGGAGACTACGAGCAGTACTTC.

This clonotype was observed at least ten times. The chain uses TRBV7-2 and TRBJ2-7, with D maybe TRBD2 (5 bases). Trimming cost V 1 base and J 1 base, with 11 bases left between them. Germline CDR1 is SGHTA and CDR2 is FQGNSA. The CDR3 is made up of 15 amino acids. The CDR3 sequence is CASSLGGRTSYEQYF. CDR3 in DNA: TGTGCCAGCAGCTTAGGTGGGAGAACGTCCTACGAGCAGTACTTC.

This clonotype was counted a few times. The chain joins TRBV19 to TRBJ2-6; TRBD2 is a possible D gene (5 bases). CDR3 length equals 14 residues. CDR1 and CDR2 (germline): LNHDA, SQIVND (reference sequence). V was shortened by 7 bases and J by 0 bases, with 7 bases between the two germline ends. In nucleotides, the CDR3 is TGTGCCAGTAATCGGGGCTCTGGGGCCAACGTCCTGACTTTC. Its protein product is CASNRGSGANVLTF.

The V gene is TRBV5-4, the J gene TRBJ2-2; TRBD2 agrees at 7 bases. The germline V gene encodes CDR1 SGHNT and CDR2 YYREEE (reference sequence). Losses at the gene ends were 3 bases for V and 4 bases for J; bases not matched to a gene: 12. The CDR3 has 17 amino acids. CDR3 DNA: TGTGCCAGCAGCTCCGGTCGGGGCGGGGGAGGCACCGGGGAGCTGTTTTTT. Its translation: CASSSGRGGGGTGELFF.

This rearrangement joins TRBV29-1 to TRBJ1-5; no definite D call. Germline CDR1 and CDR2: SQVTM and ANQGSEA. Trimming removed 4 bases at V and 5 bases at J, with 6 bases between. The length of the CDR3 is 11 residues. The CDR3 sequence is CSVVRDQPQHF. Here the CDR3 DNA reads TGCAGCGTTGTGCGCGATCAGCCCCAGCATTTT.

This clonotype was seen only a few times. The rearrangement joins TRBV28 to TRBJ2-7; the D is unclear. V was clipped by 4 bases and J by 5 bases, with 9 bases between them. The CDR3 runs to 12 residues. CDR1 and CDR2 from the germline V gene are MDHEN and SYDVKM. The CDR3 DNA is TGTGCCAGCAGTTGGTCGTTCGACGAGCAGTACTTC. Amino acid sequence: CASSWSFDEQYF.

This clonotype was recorded at least ten times. The V call is TRBV10-3, the J call TRBJ2-7; possible D gene TRBD2, 6 bases. CDR1 is ENHRY and CDR2 is SYGVKD in the germline V gene. The CDR3 is 16 amino acids. V was trimmed by 2 bases and J by 0 bases, leaving 14 bases between them. The CDR3 spells CAISEARPGGSYEQYF. The CDR3 DNA sequence: TGTGCCATCAGTGAGGCCCGACCCGGGGGCTCCTACGAGCAGTACTTC.

This clonotype was seen a handful of times. The V call is TRBV3-1, the J call TRBJ1-2; 8 bases agree with TRBD1. CDR1 is LGHDT, CDR2 YNNKEL, per germline (reference sequence). The CDR3 has 15 amino acids. Germline trimming cut 5 bases from V and 6 bases from J; bases unmatched to any gene: 11. CDR3 in amino acids: CASSTRYDRGNGYTF. The CDR3 DNA is TGTGCCAGCAGCACGCGCTATGACAGGGGCAATGGCTACACCTTC.